What follows is one TCR beta chain and its context. Its target is not known. Alongside a J-beta primer mix, a sample-barcoded 5' primer served in a second PCR lasting about 7 to 12 cycles. Each CDR3 protein is one row after TCRdb ran MiXCR on the 5' RACE reads. Of hundreds of thousands of distinct CDR3 sequences listed, around 24% are singletons. This entry belongs to a study of blood T cells in healthy people across ages. CDR1 is LGHNA, CDR2 YSLEER, per germline. CDR3 length equals 11 residues. J was trimmed by 5 bases and V by 10 bases; bases with no gene match: 4. Study-wide findings and caveats: Investigators treated diversity estimates from one million T cells as underestimates.

In addition, the sample was reused for a study of T cells of mothers and their children. That report notes: Reverse transcription into cDNA received all extracted RNA, at about 1.5 ug per 15 ul. Researchers report slightly higher, though non-significant, overlap in related mother-child pairs than in unrelated pairs.

This receptor was taken from a boy under 18 in good health. The chain combines TRBV4-3 with TRBJ2-7; TRBD1 matches at 8 bases. Sequencing was done on a sample of blood. CDR3 region: CAKDRDHEQYF. In nucleotides, the CDR3 is TGCGCCAAGGACAGGGACCACGAGCAGTACTTC.